Each of the 18 T cell receptor beta chains below was sequenced from the same sample in a study of CD8 T cells in ankylosing spondylitis. Broader study findings: Apparently characteristic of ankylosing spondylitis blood was a TCR beta motif (eight highly homologous variants).

One entry per CDR3 protein results from TCRdb running MiXCR on the 5' RACE reads. The data hold about 800,000 distinct CDR3 sequences, with roughly 12% observed a single time. Their antigen targets remain unknown. The sequenced material came from blood, either unsorted or a sorted T cell fraction (not recorded which). These receptors were obtained from a male donor with ankylosing spondylitis.

The rearrangement links TRBV20-1 to TRBJ2-5; 7 nucleotides align to TRBD1. Germline-derived CDR1 and CDR2 are DFQATT and SNEGSKA (reference sequence). The J segment lost 2 bases and the V segment lost 5 bases, leaving 5 bases of the junction unmatched. The CDR3 length is 13 residues. The CDR3 DNA is TGCAGTGCTGGTCGGGACAGTCAAGAGACCCAGTACTTC. Translation gives CSAGRDSQETQYF.

The chain joins TRBV10-3 to TRBJ1-5; D gene uncertain. V gave up 2 bases and J gave up 9 bases, with 11 bases separating them. This CDR3 spans 13 amino acids. Germline V gene lookup returns CDR1 ENHRY and CDR2 SYGVKD. The CDR3 nucleotides read TGTGCCATCAGTGAGGACTATGGACGGCCCCAGCATTTT. This translates into CAISEDYGRPQHF.

This sequence joins TRBV6-5 and TRBJ2-5; D might be TRBD1 (5 bases). Trimming took 0 bases from V and 5 from J, leaving 13 bases between them. The V gene's germline CDR1 is MNHEY and CDR2 SVGAGI. The CDR3 covers 15 residues. This CDR3 reads CASSYSWGRRETQYF. CDR3 DNA: TGTGCCAGCAGTTACTCGTGGGGCAGAAGGGAGACCCAGTACTTC.

The chain recombines TRBV11-3 with TRBJ2-2; TRBD1 agrees at 11 bases. This CDR3 has 15 residues. CDR1 is SGHNT and CDR2 is YENEEA in the germline V gene. V was clipped by 5 bases and J by 7 bases; unmatched bases: 6. CDR3 in amino acids: CASSPGQGDGGELFF. In DNA, the CDR3 is TGTGCCAGCAGCCCGGGACAGGGGGACGGCGGGGAGCTGTTTTTT.

The V call is TRBV12-3 or TRBV12-4, the J call TRBJ2-3, with 9 bases lining up with TRBD2. The V and J ends lost 4 bases and 0 bases, in that order; junction bases with no gene match: 5. The CDR3 runs 16 residues. As DNA, the CDR3 is TGTGCCAGCAGTTCGACTAGCGGAGATAGCACAGATACGCAGTATTTT. This sequence encodes CASSSTSGDSTDTQYF.

Many counts were recorded for this clonotype. V and J are TRBV5-1 and TRBJ2-5, with unresolved D. V lost 0 bases to trimming and J lost 5 bases, with 8 bases between them. Germline lookup yields CDR1 SGHRS and CDR2 YFSETQ. The CDR3 is made up of 13 amino acids. CDR3 residues: CASSLEVMETQYF. The CDR3 coding sequence is TGCGCCAGCAGCTTGGAAGTGATGGAGACCCAGTACTTC.

In this sample, this clonotype turned up many times. The chain combines TRBV20-1 with TRBJ2-2; no reliable D call. This CDR3 comprises 13 residues. Per the germline V gene, CDR1 is DFQATT and CDR2 is SNEGSKA (reference sequence). The V and J ends lost 0 bases and 9 bases respectively, with 11 bases between them. The CDR3 reads CSARERPDRELFF. In nucleotides, the CDR3 is TGCAGTGCTAGAGAGCGGCCGGACCGGGAGCTGTTTTTT.

The V call is TRBV7-8, the J call TRBJ2-2; no clear D gene. In germline, CDR1 is SGHVS, CDR2 FQNEAQ. The CDR3 totals 15 residues. Trimming stripped 5 bases from V and 6 bases from J, with 16 bases between. The CDR3 DNA reads as TGTGCCAGCAGCCCCCGGCGCCTACCCCCCGGGGAGCTGTTTTTT. Translating it yields CASSPRRLPPGELFF.

This sequence joins TRBV20-1 and TRBJ1-5, with D unclear. Trimming took off 0 bases at V and 7 bases at J, with 16 bases between the two ends. The CDR3 has 15 residues. Germline values: CDR1 DFQATT, CDR2 SNEGSKA (reference sequence). In DNA form, the CDR3 reads TGCAGTGCTAGAGATTCCGGGAGTATCCGGCAGCCCCAGCATTTT. It encodes CSARDSGSIRQPQHF.

This clonotype was recorded a few times. The chain joins TRBV7-8 to TRBJ2-1; D is perhaps TRBD2 (5 bases). Trimming took 5 bases from V and 1 from J, leaving 12 bases between them. The CDR3 covers 15 residues. Germline V gene sequence: CDR1 SGHVS, CDR2 FQNEAQ. The CDR3 loop reads CASSGRSESYNEQFF. The CDR3 DNA reads as TGTGCCAGCAGCGGGAGAAGCGAGTCCTACAATGAGCAGTTCTTC.

This clonotype was recorded a few times. The chain employs TRBV20-1 and TRBJ1-6; perhaps TRBD1 as D (5 bases). In germline, CDR1 is DFQATT, CDR2 SNEGSKA (reference sequence). Trimming removed 0 bases at V and 6 bases at J, with 12 bases between. There are 15 residues in the CDR3. The CDR3 protein is CSARDRQLPNSPLHF. In DNA form, the CDR3 reads TGCAGTGCTAGAGATAGACAGCTGCCTAATTCACCCCTCCACTTT.

This clonotype was counted many times. This chain links TRBV12-3 or TRBV12-4 with TRBJ2-7; perhaps TRBD1 as D (5 bases). V lost 1 base to trimming and J lost 3 bases, with 7 bases between them. This CDR3 region has 13 residues. The CDR3 DNA reads TGTGCCAGCAGTTTAGACAGGATCTACGAGCAGTACTTC. This encodes CASSLDRIYEQYF.

The chain links TRBV6-2 or TRBV6-3 to TRBJ2-5, with TRBD2 as a possible D gene (6 bases). From germline, CDR1 is MNHEY and CDR2 SVGEGT. This CDR3 spans 15 amino acids. The V and J ends lost 8 bases and 5 bases respectively, with 21 bases between them. The CDR3 nucleotides read TGTGCCAGCGCGACATCTTGGGGACTTCGGGAGACCCAGTACTTC. Its protein product is CASATSWGLRETQYF.

Written as DNA, the CDR3 is TGTGCCAGCAGTTACTTCCTCGGCACCGGGGAGCTGTTTTTT. Its protein product is CASSYFLGTGELFF. The rearrangement links TRBV6-5 to TRBJ2-2; D ambiguous. Germline V gene data show CDR1 as MNHEY and CDR2 as SVGAGI. The CDR3 covers 14 residues. V lost 1 base and J 4 bases, leaving 7 bases between the germline ends.

V usage is TRBV30 and J usage is TRBJ1-5; D remains ambiguous. The V and J ends lost 1 base and 3 bases respectively, with 7 bases between them. In germline, CDR1 is GTSNPN, CDR2 SVGIG (reference sequence). The CDR3 has 13 residues. CDR3 sequence: CAWSDGDNQPQHF. DNA of the CDR3: TGTGCCTGGAGTGACGGTGACAATCAGCCCCAGCATTTT.

This clonotype showed up just a few times. The chain couples TRBV6-1 to TRBJ2-7; 8 positions match TRBD2. The V gene end was trimmed by 3 bases and the J gene end by 1 base; junction bases not matched to a gene: 2. The CDR3 is 14 amino acids. Germline CDR1 MNHNS, CDR2 SASEGT. CDR3 protein: CASSDLAGSYEQYF. Here the CDR3 DNA reads TGTGCCAGCAGTGATTTAGCGGGGTCCTACGAGCAGTACTTC.

This clonotype was observed a few times. The J gene is TRBJ2-2, the V gene TRBV7-2; D gene ambiguous. Trimming took 5 bases from V and 1 from J, leaving 11 bases between them. The CDR3 covers 15 residues. Per the germline V gene, CDR1 is SGHTA and CDR2 is FQGNSA. In DNA, the CDR3 is TGTGCCAGCAGCCCACGGACGGTGAACACCGGGGAGCTGTTTTTT. This codes for CASSPRTVNTGELFF. Based on the CDR3 plus reference TRBV7-2 and TRBJ2-2, the full variable domain is GAGVSQSPSNKVTEKGKDVELRCDPISGHTALYWYRQSLGQGLEFLIYFQGNSAPDKSGLPSDRFSAERTGGSVSTLTIQRTQQEDSAVYLCASSPRTVNTGELFFGEGSRLTVL.

This clonotype was counted at least ten times. The chain has TRBV10-3 and TRBJ1-2, with D hard to call. Germline CDR1 reads ENHRY; CDR2 reads SYGVKD. The CDR3 sequence is 16 residues long. V lost 2 bases and J lost 2, with 15 bases in between. The CDR3 is CAISEGSASDNYGYTF. CDR3 coding DNA: TGTGCCATCAGTGAGGGTAGTGCCTCCGACAACTATGGCTACACCTTC.